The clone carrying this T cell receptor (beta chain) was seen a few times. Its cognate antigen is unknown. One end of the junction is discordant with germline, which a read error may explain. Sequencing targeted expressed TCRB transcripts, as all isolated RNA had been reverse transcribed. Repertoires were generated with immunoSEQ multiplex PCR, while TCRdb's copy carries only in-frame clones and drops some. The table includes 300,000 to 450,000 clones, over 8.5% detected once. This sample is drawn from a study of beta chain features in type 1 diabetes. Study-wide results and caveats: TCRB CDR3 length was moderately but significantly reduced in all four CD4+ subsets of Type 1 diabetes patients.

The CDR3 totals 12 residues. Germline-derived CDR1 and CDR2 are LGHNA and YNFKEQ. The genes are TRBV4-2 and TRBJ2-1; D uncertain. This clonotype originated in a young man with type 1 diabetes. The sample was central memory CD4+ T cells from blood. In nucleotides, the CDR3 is TGTGCCAGCAGCCAAGGTGATATTTCGCCCCTCTTC. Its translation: CASSQGDISPLF.